This passage covers 31 T cell receptor beta chains from one sample sequenced in a study of CD4 and CD8 cells across lung adenocarcinoma regions. A single record per CDR3 protein comes from TCRdb applying MiXCR to the PCR reads. This table has about 9,000 distinct CDR3 sequences, approximately 48% appearing once. The sample was CD4+ T cells from the margin of a lung tumor. These receptors were taken from a female donor with lung adenocarcinoma. The CD4 and CD8 labels of this study may be unreliable.

V gene TRBV27 combines with J gene TRBJ2-1; 8 nucleotides agree with TRBD2. The CDR3 spans 14 residues. Germline V gene sequence: CDR1 MNHEY, CDR2 SMNVEV (reference sequence). The V segment lost 5 bases and the J segment 4 bases; nucleotides outside the gene matches: 4. The CDR3 sequence is CASSTSGNYNEQFF. The CDR3 DNA reads as TGTGCCAGCAGTACTAGCGGAAATTACAATGAGCAGTTCTTC.

This clonotype was detected only a few times. The V call is TRBV27, the J call TRBJ2-1, with 9 nucleotides matching TRBD1. V was clipped by 3 bases and J by 3 bases; unmatched bases: 6. The length of the CDR3 is 16 residues. The V gene's germline CDR1 is MNHEY and CDR2 SMNVEV (reference sequence). CDR3 protein: CASSLSQGAGYNEQFF. CDR3 bases: TGTGCCAGCAGTTTGTCACAGGGGGCAGGCTACAATGAGCAGTTCTTC.

This clonotype was found a few times. V usage is TRBV6-1 and J usage is TRBJ1-2, with a weak D call TRBD1 (5 bases). CDR1 is MNHNS and CDR2 is SASEGT in the germline V gene. V was shortened by 6 bases and J by 5 bases, with 10 bases between the two germline ends. The CDR3 length is 12 residues. CDR3 region: CASRLTDYGYTF. The CDR3 DNA follows: TGTGCCAGCAGACTGACAGATTATGGCTACACCTTC.

This clonotype was detected only a few times. In DNA form, the CDR3 reads TGTGCCAGCAGTGACAGGGGGTACAATGAGCAGTTCTTC. This encodes CASSDRGYNEQFF. V is TRBV27 and J is TRBJ2-1, with 9 bases lining up with TRBD1. This CDR3 contains 13 residues. Unmatched junction bases numbered 0, after V lost 5 bases and J lost 4 bases. Germline V gene lookup returns CDR1 MNHEY and CDR2 SMNVEV (reference sequence).

This clonotype was detected a few times. The chain links TRBV14 to TRBJ2-4; D may match TRBD1 or TRBD2 (5 bases each). The germline V gene encodes CDR1 SGHDN and CDR2 FVKESK. The CDR3 totals 15 residues. V was trimmed by 2 bases and J by 7 bases, leaving 15 bases between them. The CDR3 region is CASSQPGTEGNIQYF. CDR3 nucleotide sequence: TGTGCCAGCAGCCAACCCGGGACCGAGGGGAACATTCAGTACTTC. The variable domain in full, with the rest retrieved from reference TRBV14 and TRBJ2-4, is EAGVTQFPSHSVIEKGQTVTLRCDPISGHDNLYWYRRVMGKEIKFLLHFVKESKQDESGMPNNRFLAERTGGTYSTLKVQPAELEDSGVYFCASSQPGTEGNIQYFGAGTRLSVL.

Many counts were recorded for this clonotype. The chain couples TRBV10-1 to TRBJ2-2, with a possible D match to TRBD2 (5 bases). The CDR3 is 12 residues long. V was trimmed by 10 bases and J by 7 bases, leaving 13 bases between them. CDR1 WNHNN and CDR2 SYGVQD come from the germline V gene (reference sequence). The DNA for the CDR3 is TGCGCCACCCTTGAGGGCAACGGGGAGCTGTTTTTT. This sequence encodes CATLEGNGELFF.

This clonotype was seen repeatedly, ten times or more. The V call is TRBV6-5, the J call TRBJ2-3, with 7 bases aligning to TRBD2. The J call may not be correct, given that the DNA end is closer to TRBJ2-1. Germline loops: CDR1 MNHEY, CDR2 SVGAGI. The CDR3 covers 16 residues. The CDR3 loop reads CASRSGTTQSYNEQFF. In DNA, the CDR3 is TGTGCCAGCAGGTCAGGGACTACACAGAGCTACAATGAGCAGTTCTTC.

This clonotype appeared a few times. The gene calls are TRBV10-3 and TRBJ2-1; a weak D match, TRBD2 (6 bases). This CDR3 spans 12 amino acids. V was cut by 8 bases and J by 7 bases, with 12 bases left in between. The V gene's germline CDR1 is ENHRY and CDR2 SYGVKD. The CDR3 reads CAISAGRNEQFF. CDR3 sequence (DNA): TGTGCCATCTCCGCCGGGAGAAATGAGCAGTTCTTC.

This chain connects TRBV6-2 or TRBV6-3 to TRBJ2-1, with 8 positions matching TRBD2. The CDR3 has 16 amino acids. Germline V gives CDR1 MNHEY, CDR2 SVGEGT. Losses at the gene ends were 4 bases for V and 5 bases for J; bases not matched to a gene: 10. The CDR3 nucleotides are TGTGCCAGCAGTTTACTAGCGGAGGGTCTCGACAATGAGCAGTTCTTC. Translation: CASSLLAEGLDNEQFF.

This clonotype has just a few counts. The gene calls are TRBV12-3 or TRBV12-4 and TRBJ2-1; 10 nucleotides line up with TRBD1. The CDR3 extends over 11 amino acids. With V trimmed by 5 bases and J by 15 bases, 4 bases remained unmatched. The CDR3 DNA sequence: TGTGCCAGCAGTCTTCGGACAGGGGGGTTCTTC. It is translated as CASSLRTGGFF.

Ten or more counts support this clonotype. The V call is TRBV27, the J call TRBJ2-7, with D unclear. CDR3 length: 14 amino acids. Germline values: CDR1 MNHEY, CDR2 SMNVEV (reference sequence). With 8 bases removed from V and 0 bases from J, the gap between germline ends came to 14 bases. This CDR3 is CASRRSGYSYEQYF. The CDR3 DNA is TGTGCCAGCCGCAGATCAGGTTACTCCTACGAGCAGTACTTC.

This chain uses TRBV6-5 with TRBJ2-3; possibly TRBD1 for D (6 bases). Trimming shortened V by 5 bases and J by 2 bases, and 14 bases separated the two germline ends. Germline CDR1 is MNHEY and CDR2 is SVGAGI. The CDR3 covers 15 residues. This chain's CDR3 is CASSHREGHTDTQYF. CDR3 sequence (DNA): TGTGCCAGCAGTCACAGGGAAGGGCACACAGATACGCAGTATTTT.

This clonotype was seen a few times. This may be a read error, as it is one base from a much larger clone. The gene calls are TRBV6-1 and TRBJ2-1, with D possibly matching TRBD2 (5 bases). The V end was cut by 5 bases, the J end by 10 bases, with 21 bases between. The germline V gene has CDR1 MNHNS and CDR2 SASEGT. The CDR3 consists of 15 residues. CDR3 sequence reads: CASSRSGTHSYEQFF. The CDR3 DNA is TGTGCCAGCAGTCGAAGCGGAACACACTCCTACGAGCAGTTCTTC.

In this sample, this clonotype turned up a few times. This chain's CDR3 is CASRPYSSGQSTDTQYF. CDR3 nucleotide sequence: TGTGCCAGCAGGCCCTATAGCAGCGGGCAGAGCACAGATACGCAGTATTTT. The rearrangement joins TRBV6-2 or TRBV6-3 to TRBJ2-3, with TRBD2 as a possible D gene (6 bases). Germline values: CDR1 MNHEY, CDR2 SVGEGT. V lost 6 bases and J 0 bases, leaving 19 bases between the germline ends. CDR3 length equals 17 residues.

This chain uses TRBV12-3 or TRBV12-4 with TRBJ2-1, with 8 nucleotides matching TRBD1. The CDR3 sequence is 13 residues long. V gave up 2 bases and J gave up 8 bases; unmatched junction bases: 2. The CDR3 protein is CASSLQGAHEQFF. CDR3 sequence (DNA): TGTGCCAGCAGTTTACAGGGGGCGCATGAGCAGTTCTTC.

This clonotype is medium-sized within its sample. The rearrangement joins TRBV27 to TRBJ2-1, with D tentatively TRBD1 (6 bases). V dropped 6 bases and J dropped 0 bases, with 18 bases sitting between them. Germline loops: CDR1 MNHEY, CDR2 SMNVEV (reference sequence). The CDR3 is 17 amino acids. CDR3 bases: TGTGCCAGCAGGGATCCAGGGGCCCTAAGCTCCTACAATGAGCAGTTCTTC. Translation gives CASRDPGALSSYNEQFF.

Worth noting for this clonotype: The germline gene is not matched at one end of the junction; a read error may be the cause. V usage is TRBV6-1 and J usage is TRBJ2-3; D is perhaps TRBD1 or TRBD2 (5 bases each). There are 15 residues in the CDR3. The V gene's germline CDR1 is MNHNS and CDR2 SASEGT. The CDR3 region has the DNA TGTGCCAGCAGTACGGGGCGACGGAGCACAGACACGCAGTATTTC. It encodes CASSTGRRSTDTQYF.

The J gene is TRBJ2-2, the V gene TRBV9; D might be TRBD1 (5 bases). The CDR3 is 14 amino acids. Germline V gene sequence: CDR1 SGDLS, CDR2 YYNGEE. V lost 1 base and J 5 bases, leaving 9 bases between the germline ends. The CDR3 nucleotides read TGTGCCAGCAGCGTAAACGCAGGGACCGGGGAGCTGTTTTTT. Encoded protein: CASSVNAGTGELFF. Looking up the rest from reference TRBV9 and TRBJ2-2 gives the full variable domain: DSGVTQTPKHLITATGQRVTLRCSPRSGDLSVYWYQQSLDQGLQFLIQYYNGEERAKGNILERFSAQQFPDLHSELNLSSLELGDSALYFCASSVNAGTGELFFGEGSRLTVL.

The chain links TRBV27 to TRBJ2-5; 8 bases are a match to TRBD1. TRBJ2-7 explains the end of the DNA better; the J call may be wrong. Germline V CDR1 and CDR2: MNHEY, SMNVEV (reference sequence). This CDR3 spans 12 amino acids. This chain's CDR3 is CASSGQGSEQYF. Written as DNA, the CDR3 is TGTGCCAGCAGCGGACAGGGCAGCGAGCAGTACTTC.

V gene TRBV6-1 combines with J gene TRBJ2-1; the match to TRBD1 covers 8 bases. The better agreement between TRBJ2-7 and the DNA end casts doubt on the J call. CDR1 is MNHNS, CDR2 SASEGT, per germline. This CDR3 is 14 amino acids long. CDR3 bases: TGTGCCAGCAGTCCCAGGGGGCGCGTCTACGAGCAGTACTTC. It specifies CASSPRGRVYEQYF.

In this sample, this clonotype is medium-sized (0.01 to 0.1%). The genes are TRBV6-1 and TRBJ2-3, with no clear D. V was shortened by 7 bases and J by 1 base, with 15 bases between the two germline ends. The CDR3 has 15 residues. The germline gives CDR1 MNHNS, CDR2 SASEGT. DNA for the CDR3: TGTGCCAGCACCCCCGACGCCTCAGGCACAGATACGCAGTATTTT. Its translation is CASTPDASGTDTQYF.

The CDR3 protein is CSADPGQGASTDTQYF. CDR3 bases: TGCAGTGCCGACCCTGGACAGGGGGCGAGCACAGATACGCAGTATTTT. This chain links TRBV20-1 with TRBJ2-3; 11 bases map to TRBD1. The CDR3 is 16 residues long. The J segment lost 0 bases and the V segment lost 6 bases, leaving 8 bases of the junction unmatched. In germline, CDR1 is DFQATT, CDR2 SNEGSKA (reference sequence).

At least ten counts were recorded for this clonotype. The chain uses TRBV7-2 and TRBJ1-2, with 8 bases identical to TRBD1. The CDR3 loop spans 15 amino acids. Looked up from germline, CDR1 is SGHTA and CDR2 is FQGNSA. Losses at the gene ends were 5 bases for V and 0 bases for J; bases not matched to a gene: 5. The DNA of the CDR3 is TGTGCCAGCAGCACAGGGGGGACTTCTAACTATGGCTACACCTTC. This translates into CASSTGGTSNYGYTF. The whole variable domain, filled in from reference TRBV7-2 and TRBJ1-2, reads GAGVSQSPSNKVTEKGKDVELRCDPISGHTALYWYRQSLGQGLEFLIYFQGNSAPDKSGLPSDRFSAERTGGSVSTLTIQRTQQEDSAVYLCASSTGGTSNYGYTFGSGTRLTVV.

About this clonotype itself: An end of the junction does not agree with germline; a read error may underlie this. CDR3 region: CAGSLDPDPDTQYF. The CDR3 DNA reads TGTGCGGGCAGCCTGGACCCAGACCCAGATACGCAGTACTTT. The chain recombines TRBV6-1 with TRBJ2-3, with D unclear. This CDR3 is built from 14 residues. Germline V gene sequence: CDR1 MNHNS, CDR2 SASEGT.

The rearrangement links TRBV6-1 to TRBJ2-5, with D perhaps being TRBD1 or TRBD2 (6 bases each). Per the germline V gene, CDR1 is MNHNS and CDR2 is SASEGT. V was cut by 4 bases and J by 0 bases, with 18 bases left in between. The CDR3 covers 17 residues. CDR3 loop: CASSVGPGGRDQETQYF. CDR3 DNA: TGTGCCAGCAGTGTTGGGCCCGGGGGCCGTGACCAAGAGACCCAGTACTTC.

The gene calls are TRBV7-2 and TRBJ1-1, with no clear D. V lost 3 bases and J lost 3, with 8 bases in between. The CDR3 is 13 residues long. Germline-derived CDR1 and CDR2 are SGHTA and FQGNSA. The CDR3 bases are TGTGCCAGCAGCTTGCGGACTGACACTGAAGCTTTCTTT. Amino acid sequence: CASSLRTDTEAFF.

There are many counts of this clonotype. A much larger clone lies one base from this, so it may be a read error. The gene calls are TRBV6-1 and TRBJ2-1; 8 bases match TRBD2. This CDR3 has 15 amino acids. Germline V gene lookup returns CDR1 MNHNS and CDR2 SASEGT. The J segment lost 10 bases and the V segment lost 7 bases, leaving 15 bases of the junction unmatched. CDR3 protein: CASKIAGRPLYEQFF. The CDR3 coding sequence is TGTGCCAGCAAGATAGCGGGACGCCCCTTATACGAGCAGTTCTTC.

V and J are TRBV4-1 and TRBJ2-4, with a tentative D call TRBD2 (6 bases). Trimming shortened V by 4 bases and J by 13 bases, and 35 bases separated the two germline ends. CDR1 and CDR2 from the germline V gene are MGHRA and YSYEKL. The CDR3 contains 19 residues. CDR3 residues: CASSPGPGPGRGAKNTQYF. The CDR3 nucleotides are TGCGCCAGCAGCCCGGGCCCGGGACCAGGGCGGGGAGCCAAAAATACGCAGTACTTC.

Many counts were recorded for this clonotype. The chain combines TRBV6-1 with TRBJ2-3; D is possibly TRBD1 (6 bases). The V end was cut by 6 bases, the J end by 9 bases, with 25 bases between. Germline assignment: CDR1 MNHNS and CDR2 SASEGT. CDR3 size: 16 residues. As DNA, the CDR3 is TGTGCCAGCAGAGTCGGGGTGGGACAACACGTCTCGACGCAGTATTTT. Protein: CASRVGVGQHVSTQYF.

V is TRBV6-1 and J is TRBJ2-4; a weak D match, TRBD2 (6 bases). Germline assignment: CDR1 MNHNS and CDR2 SASEGT. Trimming shortened V by 4 bases and J by 13 bases, and 35 bases separated the two germline ends. This CDR3 is built from 19 residues. For the CDR3, the DNA is TGTGCCAGCAGTGCGTCCCGCGACTCGGGGCGGGGAGCCAAAGATACGCAGTACTTC. Protein sequence: CASSASRDSGRGAKDTQYF.

The V call is TRBV15, the J call TRBJ1-1; the D is unclear. The CDR3 spans 15 residues. Per germline, CDR1 LNHNV and CDR2 YYDKDF (reference sequence). V lost 0 bases, J lost 1 base, and 9 bases lay in between. The CDR3 reads CATSRDRTTNTEAFF. In DNA form, the CDR3 reads TGTGCCACCAGCAGAGACAGAACAACGAACACTGAAGCTTTCTTT.